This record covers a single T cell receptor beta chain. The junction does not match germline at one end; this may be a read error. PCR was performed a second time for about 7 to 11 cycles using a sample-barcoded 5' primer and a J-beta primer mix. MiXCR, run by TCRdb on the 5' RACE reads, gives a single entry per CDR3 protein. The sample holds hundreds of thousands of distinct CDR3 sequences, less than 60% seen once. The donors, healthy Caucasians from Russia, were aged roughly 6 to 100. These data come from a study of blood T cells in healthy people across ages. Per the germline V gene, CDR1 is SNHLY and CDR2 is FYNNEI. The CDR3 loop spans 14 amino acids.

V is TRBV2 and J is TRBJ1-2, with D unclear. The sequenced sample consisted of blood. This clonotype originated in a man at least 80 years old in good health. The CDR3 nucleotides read TGTGCCAGCAGTGAAGGTGGATTTAACTATGGTTACACCTTC. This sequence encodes CASSEGGFNYGYTF.